These T cell receptor beta chains were read from a single sample in a study of T cell responses to AZD1222 COVID-19 vaccine. Method: immunoSEQ multiplex PCR; TCRdb's copy keeps in-frame clones and lacks some. The sample shows 140,000 to 150,000 clones, about 93% of them seen only once. Here the sequenced sample was peripheral blood, taken on day 0 of AZD1222 vaccination. The receptors shown here come from an adult in good health. CDR3s include the opening cysteine and the closing phenylalanine or tryptophan. D genes are given only for firm matches. Rows give clone size only sometimes, using once, few, many, or a class for an expanded clone.

size: -; V: TRBV5-6; J: TRBJ2-2; length: 13; D: -; DNA: TGTGCCAGCAGACCATACAACACCGGGGAGCTGTTTTTT; CDR3: CASRPYNTGELFF
size: -; V: TRBV7-2; J: TRBJ2-2; length: 15; D: -; DNA: TGTGCCAGCAGCTTAGCCCCAGCGGGCACCGGGGAGCTGTTTTTT; CDR3: CASSLAPAGTGELFF
size: -; V: TRBV7-3; J: TRBJ1-2; length: 14; D: TRBD1; DNA: TGTGCCAGCAGTCCCGGGACAGAGAGCTCTGGCTACACCTTC; CDR3: CASSPGTESSGYTF
size: -; V: TRBV2; J: TRBJ1-3; length: 17; D: -; DNA: TGTGCCAGCACTCGGGGTGGTTCTGTACGCGGTCTAAACACCATATATTTT; CDR3: CASTRGGSVRGLNTIYF
size: -; V: TRBV2; J: TRBJ1-2; length: 12; D: -; DNA: TGTGCCAGCAGCCCCAGGGGTTTTGGCTACACCTTC; CDR3: CASSPRGFGYTF
size: -; V: TRBV5-1; J: TRBJ2-3; length: 14; D: TRBD2; DNA: TGCGCCAGCACCCCGGGACTAACCACAGATACGCAGTATTTT; CDR3: CASTPGLTTDTQYF
size: -; V: TRBV7-2; J: TRBJ2-7; length: 13; D: TRBD2; DNA: TGTGCCAGCAGCTTAGTGCTAGCGGGAGAGCAGTACTTC; CDR3: CASSLVLAGEQYF
size: -; V: TRBV4-1; J: TRBJ1-3; length: 17; D: -; DNA: TGCGCCAGCAGCCAAGGCCCAGGCCTTGGTAGTAGAAACACCATATATTTT; CDR3: CASSQGPGLGSRNTIYF
size: once; V: TRBV4-3; J: TRBJ1-2; length: 16; D: -; DNA: TGCGCCAGCAGCCAAGATTTGGGCGAGAGGCTGGATGGCTACACCTTC; CDR3: CASSQDLGERLDGYTF
size: -; V: TRBV4-1; J: TRBJ2-3; length: 16; D: TRBD1; DNA: TGCGCCAGCAGCCAAACCCCAGGACAGGGCGCAGATACGCAGTATTTT; CDR3: CASSQTPGQGADTQYF
size: -; V: TRBV18; J: TRBJ2-1; length: 17; D: TRBD1; DNA: TGTGCCAGCTCACCGGCCGAGGGGGCGAGCTCCTACAATGAGCAGTTCTTC; CDR3: CASSPAEGASSYNEQFF
size: -; V: TRBV19; J: TRBJ2-6; length: 14; D: -; DNA: TGTGCCAGTAGCCCCGGCTCTGGGGCCAACGTCCTGACTTTC; CDR3: CASSPGSGANVLTF
size: -; V: TRBV5-1; J: TRBJ2-7; length: 14; D: -; DNA: TGCGCGAGCAGGGGGGGTTTCGACTCCTACGAGCAGTACTTC; CDR3: CASRGGFDSYEQYF
size: -; V: TRBV10-3; J: TRBJ1-5; length: 13; D: -; DNA: TGTGCCGGCTCAACCCTTCATGACCAGCCCCAGCATTTT; CDR3: CAGSTLHDQPQHF
size: -; V: TRBV19; J: TRBJ1-5; length: 14; D: -; DNA: TGTGCCAGTACTCCAGGGTCAGGACTCCAGCCCCAGCATTTT; CDR3: CASTPGSGLQPQHF
size: -; V: TRBV30; J: TRBJ1-4; length: 13; D: -; DNA: TGTGCCTGGAGTTTAACAACTAATGAAAAACTGTTTTTT; CDR3: CAWSLTTNEKLFF
size: -; V: TRBV7-6; J: TRBJ1-4; length: 16; D: -; DNA: TGTGCCAGCAGCTTAGCGAATCCCAGTGAGAATGAAAAACTGTTTTTT; CDR3: CASSLANPSENEKLFF